These 19 T cell receptor beta chains were sequenced from one sample in a study of cytomegalovirus exposure and HLA in healthy donors (dated by TCRdb to about 2017). Library method: the immunoSEQ multiplex PCR assay. The multiplex PCR relied on a mix of 60 forward primers for TCR Vbeta segments and 13 reverse primers for TCR Jbeta segments. The immuneACCESS repertoire file appears here via TCRdb, limited to in-frame rearrangements. These files lack a portion of the clones; in checked studies, under half of the deficit traces to unresolved V genes, and the cause of the others is not known. The sample table holds 120,000 to 150,000 clones, of which around three quarters were seen once. The ten largest clones capture 2.5% to 3.5% of the sample. Material: PBMCs. The source of these receptors is a man aged 35 to 55 in good health and CMV-seropositive.

This clone was counted once. This chain joins TRBV19 and TRBJ1-3; a possible D gene is TRBD1 (5 bases). This CDR3 is 15 amino acids long. The germline V gene has CDR1 LNHDA and CDR2 SQIVND (reference sequence). Trimming cost V 5 bases and J 2 bases, with 13 bases left between them. The chain's CDR3 is CASSDRSKAGNTIYF. CDR3 coding DNA: TGTGCCAGTAGTGACAGATCTAAGGCTGGAAACACCATATATTTT.

The J gene is TRBJ2-1, the V gene TRBV27, with D possibly being TRBD1 (5 bases). V lost 2 bases and J lost 3, with 8 bases in between. CDR1 and CDR2 from the germline V gene are MNHEY and SMNVEV (reference sequence). The CDR3 contains 14 residues. In DNA form, the CDR3 reads TGTGCCAGCAGTTTAGACAGATACTACAATGAGCAGTTCTTC. This codes for CASSLDRYYNEQFF.

This clone came up once. The gene calls are TRBV15 and TRBJ1-3; D unresolved. This CDR3 contains 14 residues. Germline lookup yields CDR1 LNHNV and CDR2 YYDKDF (reference sequence). The V gene lost 3 bases and the J gene lost 0 bases, with 6 bases spanning the gap. The CDR3 loop is CATSRTSSGNTIYF. As DNA, the CDR3 is TGTGCCACCAGCAGGACAAGCTCTGGAAACACCATATATTTT.

The J gene is TRBJ1-2, the V gene TRBV30; tentative D call: TRBD1 (5 bases). Germline CDR1 is GTSNPN and CDR2 is SVGIG (reference sequence). The CDR3 is made up of 12 amino acids. With 3 bases removed from V and 8 bases from J, the gap between germline ends came to 13 bases. The CDR3 DNA follows: TGTGCCTGGAGCAACGGGGCGGGAGGCTACACCTTC. The encoded protein is CAWSNGAGGYTF.

The rearrangement joins TRBV5-6 to TRBJ2-7, with 8 bases that match TRBD1. This CDR3 is 14 amino acids long. Germline V gives CDR1 SGHDT, CDR2 YYEEEE. The ends lost 3 bases at V and 3 bases at J; junction bases unmatched: 5. CDR3 loop: CASSSFDRGYEQYF. The CDR3 DNA sequence: TGTGCCAGCAGCTCCTTCGACAGGGGCTACGAGCAGTACTTC.

The chain employs TRBV30 and TRBJ1-2; D not certain. V lost 2 bases to trimming and J lost 8 bases, with 12 bases between them. This CDR3 comprises 12 residues. Germline CDR1 GTSNPN, CDR2 SVGIG (reference sequence). CDR3: CAWSIWVRGYTF. CDR3 DNA: TGTGCCTGGAGTATCTGGGTCAGGGGCTACACCTTC.

In its sample, this clone was seen a few times. The chain joins TRBV28 to TRBJ1-5, with D possibly being TRBD1 (6 bases). The CDR3 is made up of 15 amino acids. Trimming removed 3 bases from V and 0 bases from J, with 9 bases in between. Germline values: CDR1 MDHEN, CDR2 SYDVKM. Here the CDR3 reads CASSLGHPSNQPQHF. CDR3 DNA sequence: TGTGCCAGCAGTTTGGGACACCCTAGCAATCAGCCCCAGCATTTT.

CDR3 sequence: CATTSNRQGTNTEAFF. CDR3 nucleotide sequence: TGTGCCACCACCAGCAATCGACAGGGAACGAACACTGAAGCTTTCTTT. The rearrangement links TRBV4-2 to TRBJ1-1, with 7 bases identical to TRBD1. The CDR3 contains 16 residues. Germline values: CDR1 LGHNA, CDR2 YNFKEQ. With 10 bases clipped from V and 1 base from J, the junction kept 15 bases outside the gene matches.

This rearrangement joins TRBV27 to TRBJ2-1; 9 nucleotides match TRBD2. The J segment lost 6 bases and the V segment lost 6 bases, leaving 9 bases of the junction unmatched. CDR1 and CDR2 (germline): MNHEY, SMNVEV (reference sequence). CDR3 length: 15 amino acids. CDR3 loop: CASRLPGLAINEQFF. CDR3 in DNA: TGTGCCAGCAGATTACCGGGACTAGCTATCAATGAGCAGTTCTTC.

The CDR3 loop reads CASSFLSLHEQFF. CDR3 nucleotides: TGTGCCAGCAGCTTTTTGAGCTTACATGAGCAGTTCTTC. J is TRBJ2-1 and V is TRBV5-6; D is unclear. The CDR3 spans 13 residues. CDR1 is SGHDT, CDR2 YYEEEE, per germline. Trimming left V 2 bases short and J 8 bases short, with 11 bases between. The whole variable domain, remainder taken from reference TRBV5-6 and TRBJ2-1, is DAGVTQSPTHLIKTRGQQVTLRCSPKSGHDTVSWYQQALGQGPQFIFQYYEEEERQRGNFPDRFSGHQFPNYSSELNVNALLLGDSALYLCASSFLSLHEQFFGPGTRLTVL.

The CDR3 here is CASSLPGQGNYGYTF. As DNA, the CDR3 is TGTGCCAGCTCACTGCCGGGACAGGGAAACTATGGCTACACCTTC. The rearrangement joins TRBV18 to TRBJ1-2, with 9 bases identical to TRBD1. Germline V gives CDR1 KGHSH, CDR2 LQKENI. The CDR3 is 15 amino acids. Losses at the gene ends were 4 bases for V and 2 bases for J; bases not matched to a gene: 5. Looking up the rest from reference TRBV18 and TRBJ1-2 gives the full variable domain: NAGVMQNPRHLVRRRGQEARLRCSPMKGHSHVYWYRQLPEEGLKFMVYLQKENIIDESGMPKERFSAEFPKEGPSILRIQQVVRGDSAAYFCASSLPGQGNYGYTFGSGTRLTVV.

The chain is built from TRBV20-1 and TRBJ1-5; D is unresolved. Deletions cut 3 bases from V and 4 bases from J, with 4 bases between. Germline V gives CDR1 DFQATT, CDR2 SNEGSKA (reference sequence). The CDR3 has 11 amino acids. The CDR3 nucleotides read TGCAGTGCTAGCAATAATCAGCCCCAGCATTTT. It encodes CSASNNQPQHF.

V and J are TRBV5-1 and TRBJ2-6, with D unresolved. The CDR3 extends over 15 amino acids. Germline V lookup: CDR1 SGHRS, CDR2 YFSETQ. V was pared by 4 bases and J by 1 base, with 9 bases between. The CDR3 region is CASSESFSGANVLTF. CDR3 nucleotide sequence: TGCGCCAGCAGCGAGTCTTTTTCTGGGGCCAACGTCCTGACTTTC.

This chain connects TRBV30 to TRBJ1-4, with no clear D. Germline V gives CDR1 GTSNPN, CDR2 SVGIG (reference sequence). V was trimmed by 1 base and J by 0 bases, leaving 6 bases between them. The CDR3 is made up of 14 amino acids. The CDR3 nucleotides read TGTGCCTGGAGTGGGGCAGCAACTAATGAAAAACTGTTTTTT. Translated: CAWSGAATNEKLFF.

The V and J genes are TRBV7-9 and TRBJ2-1; D may be TRBD1 (6 bases). CDR3 size: 14 residues. V lost 7 bases and J 8 bases, leaving 18 bases between the germline ends. Germline CDR1 and CDR2: SEHNR and FQNEAQ (reference sequence). CDR3 protein: CASTPIAQGYEQFF. Written as DNA, the CDR3 is TGTGCCAGCACCCCCATAGCCCAGGGGTATGAGCAGTTCTTC.

This chain uses TRBV20-1 with TRBJ2-7; D gene unclear. Looked up from germline, CDR1 is DFQATT and CDR2 is SNEGSKA (reference sequence). With 7 bases removed from V and 5 bases from J, the gap between germline ends came to 9 bases. The CDR3 runs to 10 residues. CDR3: CSGVSHEQYF. DNA for the CDR3: TGCAGTGGAGTATCCCACGAGCAGTACTTC.

This rearrangement joins TRBV30 to TRBJ1-1, with no clear D. The CDR3 runs to 11 residues. Germline V lookup: CDR1 GTSNPN, CDR2 SVGIG (reference sequence). With 1 base removed from V and 4 bases from J, the gap between germline ends came to 4 bases. CDR3 loop: CAWSAVTEAFF. CDR3 bases: TGTGCCTGGAGTGCCGTCACTGAAGCTTTCTTT.

This rearrangement joins TRBV30 to TRBJ1-4; TRBD1 agrees at 8 bases. This CDR3 region has 16 residues. Germline assignment: CDR1 GTSNPN and CDR2 SVGIG (reference sequence). V trimming: 0 bases; J trimming: 5 bases; junction bases outside the gene matches: 8. The CDR3: CAWSVDRTGKNEKLFF. The DNA of the CDR3 is TGTGCCTGGAGTGTCGATCGGACAGGGAAAAATGAAAAACTGTTTTTT.

This chain connects TRBV30 to TRBJ2-2; 7 bases line up with TRBD1. This CDR3 comprises 14 residues. Germline CDR1 and CDR2: GTSNPN and SVGIG (reference sequence). V was clipped by 4 bases and J by 3 bases; unmatched bases: 5. The CDR3 DNA reads TGTGCCTGGACCGACAGGGCGGACACCGGGGAGCTGTTTTTT. Translated, it gives CAWTDRADTGELFF. The whole variable domain, remainder taken from reference TRBV30 and TRBJ2-2, is SQTIHQWPATLVQPVGSPLSLECTVEGTSNPNLYWYRQAAGRGLQLLFYSVGIGQISSEVPQNLSASRPQDRQFILSSKKLLLSDSGFYLCAWTDRADTGELFFGEGSRLTVL.